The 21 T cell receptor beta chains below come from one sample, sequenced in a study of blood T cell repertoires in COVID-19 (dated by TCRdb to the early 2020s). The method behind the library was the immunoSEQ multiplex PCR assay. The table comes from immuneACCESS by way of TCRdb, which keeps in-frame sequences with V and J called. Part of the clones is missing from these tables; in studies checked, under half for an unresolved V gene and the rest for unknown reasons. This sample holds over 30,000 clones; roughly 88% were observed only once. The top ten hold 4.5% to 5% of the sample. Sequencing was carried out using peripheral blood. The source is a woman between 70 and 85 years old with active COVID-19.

CDR3 in amino acids: CASRTTRDWNSPLHF. CDR3 bases: TGTGCCAGCAGAACTACTAGGGACTGGAATTCACCCCTCCACTTT. The V call is TRBV6-5, the J call TRBJ1-6, with D possibly TRBD1 on 5 matching bases. V lost 6 bases and J 7 bases, leaving 16 bases between the germline ends. This CDR3 has 15 amino acids. CDR1 and CDR2 (germline): MNHEY, SVGAGI.

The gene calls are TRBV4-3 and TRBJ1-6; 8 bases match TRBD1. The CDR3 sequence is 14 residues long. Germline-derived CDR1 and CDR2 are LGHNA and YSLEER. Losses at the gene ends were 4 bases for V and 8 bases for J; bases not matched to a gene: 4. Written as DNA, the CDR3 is TGCGCCAGCAGCCCTGGGACAGGCGATTCACCCCTCCACTTT. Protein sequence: CASSPGTGDSPLHF.

The CDR3 nucleotides are TGTGCCAGCAGCTTGCGCAAACTACAAACCACAGATACGCAGTATTTT. It is translated as CASSLRKLQTTDTQYF. This chain uses TRBV5-4 with TRBJ2-3; D gene uncertain. CDR1 SGHNT and CDR2 YYREEE come from the germline V gene (reference sequence). V lost 1 base and J 2 bases, leaving 14 bases between the germline ends. The CDR3 contains 16 residues.

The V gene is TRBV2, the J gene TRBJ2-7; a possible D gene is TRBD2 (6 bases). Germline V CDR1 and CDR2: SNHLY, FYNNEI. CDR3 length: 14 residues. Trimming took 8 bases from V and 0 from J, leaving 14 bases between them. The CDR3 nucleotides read TGTGCCAGCCGGGTAGCGGTGAGCTCCTACGAGCAGTACTTC. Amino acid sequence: CASRVAVSSYEQYF.

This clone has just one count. The CDR3 reads CASRVSFRGAVGEAFF. Here the CDR3 DNA reads TGTGCCAGCAGGGTTTCGTTCAGGGGGGCGGTGGGTGAAGCTTTCTTT. This chain joins TRBV28 and TRBJ1-1; TRBD1 matches 7 bases. CDR1 is MDHEN and CDR2 is SYDVKM in the germline V gene. Trimming at V came to 6 bases and at J to 7 bases, leaving 17 bases not matched to a gene. CDR3 length: 16 amino acids.

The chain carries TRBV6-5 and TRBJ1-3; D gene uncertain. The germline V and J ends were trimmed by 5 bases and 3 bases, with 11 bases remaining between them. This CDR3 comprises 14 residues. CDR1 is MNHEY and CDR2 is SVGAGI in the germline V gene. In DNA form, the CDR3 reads TGTGCCAGCAGTCCCGACACCTTTGGAAACACCATATATTTT. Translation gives CASSPDTFGNTIYF.

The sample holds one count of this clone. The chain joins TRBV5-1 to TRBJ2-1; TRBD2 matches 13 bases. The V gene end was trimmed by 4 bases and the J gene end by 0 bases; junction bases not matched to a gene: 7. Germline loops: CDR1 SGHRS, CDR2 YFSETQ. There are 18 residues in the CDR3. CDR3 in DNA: TGCGCCAGCAGCACCCCGGGACTAGCGGGGAGCTCCTACAATGAGCAGTTCTTC. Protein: CASSTPGLAGSSYNEQFF.

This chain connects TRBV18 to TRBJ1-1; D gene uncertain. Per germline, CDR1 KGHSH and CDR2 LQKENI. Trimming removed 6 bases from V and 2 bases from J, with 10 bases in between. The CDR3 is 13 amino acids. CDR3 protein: CASSTGSNTEAFF. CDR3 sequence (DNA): TGTGCCAGCTCTACGGGATCCAACACTGAAGCTTTCTTT. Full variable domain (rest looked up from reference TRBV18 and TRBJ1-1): NAGVMQNPRHLVRRRGQEARLRCSPMKGHSHVYWYRQLPEEGLKFMVYLQKENIIDESGMPKERFSAEFPKEGPSILRIQQVVRGDSAAYFCASSTGSNTEAFFGQGTRLTVV.

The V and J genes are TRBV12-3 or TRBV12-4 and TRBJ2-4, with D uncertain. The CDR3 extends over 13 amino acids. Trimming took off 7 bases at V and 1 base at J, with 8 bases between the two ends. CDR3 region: CASNPGAKNIQYF. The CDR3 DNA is TGTGCCAGCAATCCGGGTGCCAAAAACATTCAGTACTTC.

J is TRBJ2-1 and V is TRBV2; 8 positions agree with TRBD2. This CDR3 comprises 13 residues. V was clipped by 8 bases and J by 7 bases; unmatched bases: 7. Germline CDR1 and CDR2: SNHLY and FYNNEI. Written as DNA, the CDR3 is TGTGCCAGCGGGACTAGATCTGAAAATGAGCAGTTCTTC. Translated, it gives CASGTRSENEQFF.

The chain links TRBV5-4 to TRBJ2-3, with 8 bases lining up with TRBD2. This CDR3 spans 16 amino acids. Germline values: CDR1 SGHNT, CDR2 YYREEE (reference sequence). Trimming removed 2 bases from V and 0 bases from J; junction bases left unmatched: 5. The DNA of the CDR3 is TGTGCCAGCAGCTTCCAAACTAGCGGTAGCACAGATACGCAGTATTTT. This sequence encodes CASSFQTSGSTDTQYF.

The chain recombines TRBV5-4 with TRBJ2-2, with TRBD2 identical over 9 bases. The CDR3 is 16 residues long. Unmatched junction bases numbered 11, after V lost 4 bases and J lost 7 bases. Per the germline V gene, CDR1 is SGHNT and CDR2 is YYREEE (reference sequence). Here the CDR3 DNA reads TGTGCCAGCAGCACCTTCCGCGGGGGGGCTGGCGGGGAGCTGTTTTTT. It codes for CASSTFRGGAGGELFF.

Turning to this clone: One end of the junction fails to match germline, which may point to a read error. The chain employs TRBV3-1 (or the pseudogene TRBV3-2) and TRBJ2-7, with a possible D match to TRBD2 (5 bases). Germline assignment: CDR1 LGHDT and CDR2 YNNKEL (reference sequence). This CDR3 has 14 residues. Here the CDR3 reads CASSQGPSSHEQYF. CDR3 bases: TGTGCCAGCAGCCAAGGACCTAGCTCCCACGAGCAGTACTTC.

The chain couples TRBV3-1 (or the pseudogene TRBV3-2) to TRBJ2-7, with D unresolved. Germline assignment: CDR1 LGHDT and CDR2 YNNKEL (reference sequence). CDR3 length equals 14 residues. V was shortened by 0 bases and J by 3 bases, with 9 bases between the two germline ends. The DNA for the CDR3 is TGTGCCAGCAGCCAAGATCTGAGGTACTACGAGCAGTACTTC. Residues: CASSQDLRYYEQYF.

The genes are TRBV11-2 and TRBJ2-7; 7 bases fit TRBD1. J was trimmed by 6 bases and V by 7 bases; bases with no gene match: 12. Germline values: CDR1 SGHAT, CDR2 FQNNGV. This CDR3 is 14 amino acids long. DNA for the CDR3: TGTGCCAGCACCCCCAGGTCAGGGGGTGGCGAGCAGTACTTC. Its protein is CASTPRSGGGEQYF.

In nucleotides, the CDR3 is TGTGCCATCAGTGAGTCAACAGTCTTGAACACTGAAGCTTTCTTT. This translates into CAISESTVLNTEAFF. The chain uses TRBV10-3 and TRBJ1-1, with D unclear. Germline V gene data show CDR1 as ENHRY and CDR2 as SYGVKD. The CDR3 consists of 15 residues. With 0 bases removed from V and 0 bases from J, the gap between germline ends came to 8 bases.

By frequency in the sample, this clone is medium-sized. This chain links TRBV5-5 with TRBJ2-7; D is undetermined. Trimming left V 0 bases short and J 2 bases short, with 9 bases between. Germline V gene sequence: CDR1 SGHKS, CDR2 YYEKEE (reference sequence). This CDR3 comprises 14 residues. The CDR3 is CASSLATSAYEQYF. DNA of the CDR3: TGTGCCAGCAGCTTGGCCACGAGCGCCTACGAGCAGTACTTC.

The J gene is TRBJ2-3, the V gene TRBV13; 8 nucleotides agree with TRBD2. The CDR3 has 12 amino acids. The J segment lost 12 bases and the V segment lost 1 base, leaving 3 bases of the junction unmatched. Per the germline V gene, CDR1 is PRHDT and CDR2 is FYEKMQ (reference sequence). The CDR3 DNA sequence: TGTGCCAGCAGCTTAGCCGGGACTAGTCAGTATTTT. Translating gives CASSLAGTSQYF.

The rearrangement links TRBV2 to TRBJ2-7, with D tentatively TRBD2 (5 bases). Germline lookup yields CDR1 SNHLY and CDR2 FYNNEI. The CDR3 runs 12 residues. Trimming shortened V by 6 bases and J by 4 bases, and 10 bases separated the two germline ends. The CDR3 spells CASSGLFYEQYF. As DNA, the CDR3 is TGTGCCAGCAGCGGACTTTTTTACGAGCAGTACTTC.

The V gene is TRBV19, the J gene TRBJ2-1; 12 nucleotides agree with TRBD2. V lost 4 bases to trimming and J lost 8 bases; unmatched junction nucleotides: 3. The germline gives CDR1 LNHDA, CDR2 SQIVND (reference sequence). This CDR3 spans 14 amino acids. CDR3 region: CASSTSGGVYEQFF. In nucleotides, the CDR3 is TGTGCCAGTAGTACTAGCGGGGGGGTTTATGAGCAGTTCTTC.

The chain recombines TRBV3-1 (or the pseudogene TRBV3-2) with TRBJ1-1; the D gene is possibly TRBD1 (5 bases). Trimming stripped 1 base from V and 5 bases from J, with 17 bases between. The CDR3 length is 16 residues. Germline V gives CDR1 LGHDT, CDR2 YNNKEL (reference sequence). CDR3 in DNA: TGTGCCAGCAGCCAAGTGATCCCCGCGGGGGAAACTGAAGCTTTCTTT. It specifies CASSQVIPAGETEAFF.